This T cell receptor (beta chain) appears in the sequencing data of a study of T cell responses to AZD1222 COVID-19 vaccine. V was clipped by 2 bases and J by 0 bases; unmatched bases: 12. The CDR3 is 18 amino acids. Germline-derived CDR1 and CDR2 are SGHAT and FQNNGV. TCRdb's table, derived via immunoSEQ multiplex PCR, lists solely in-frame clones and lacks some. Found here are roughly 200,000 clones, roughly 94% of them singletons; the top ten hold approximately 1.5%. The sequencing here drew on peripheral blood, taken 28 days after the second dose of the MenACWY control vaccine. The sequence derives from an adult who received the MenACWY meningococcal vaccine as a control. The chain links TRBV11-2 to TRBJ2-7, with 8 bases identical to TRBD1. CDR3 nucleotides: TGTGCCAGCAGCTTAAGAGGGACAGGTTCCTTTAGCTCCTACGAGCAGTACTTC. This encodes CASSLRGTGSFSSYEQYF.